Following are 14 T cell receptor beta chains from one sample sequenced in a study of cytomegalovirus exposure and HLA in healthy donors (dated by TCRdb to 2015 to 2018). Preparation of the library involved the immunoSEQ multiplex PCR assay. For the multiplex PCR, a mixture combining 60 forward primers for TCR Vbeta segments and 13 reverse primers for TCR Jbeta segments was used. The table comes from immuneACCESS by way of TCRdb, which keeps in-frame sequences with V and J called. Part of the clones is missing from these tables; in studies checked, under half for an unresolved V gene and the rest for unknown reasons. The table for this sample shows more than 95,000 clones. About 2.2% of the sample comes from the top ten. The sequenced material came from PBMCs. These receptors all stem from a man between 35 and 55 years old in good health and CMV-seronegative.

V gene TRBV5-4 combines with J gene TRBJ1-1; TRBD1 is a possible D gene (6 bases). The CDR3 loop spans 14 amino acids. Germline V CDR1 and CDR2: SGHNT, YYREEE (reference sequence). V lost 2 bases to trimming and J lost 4 bases, with 12 bases between them. CDR3 coding DNA: TGTGCCAGCAGCTTCCAGGGGCTCGGCACTGAAGCTTTCTTT. Residues: CASSFQGLGTEAFF.

J is TRBJ1-1 and V is TRBV5-1, with 7 bases fitting TRBD1. This CDR3 comprises 14 residues. V gave up 1 base and J gave up 4 bases; unmatched junction bases: 4. CDR1 is SGHRS, CDR2 YFSETQ, per germline. CDR3 in DNA: TGCGCCAGCAGCTTGACAGGGGTCCCCACTGAAGCTTTCTTT. Amino acid sequence: CASSLTGVPTEAFF.

V and J are TRBV23-1 and TRBJ2-7; D might be TRBD2 (6 bases). TRBV23-1 belongs to the ORF category, with a function that is uncertain. The ends were cut back, 6 bases at V and 2 bases at J, with 23 bases in the middle. The CDR3 runs 17 residues. CDR3 in amino acids: CASSPVGGKGSTYEQYF. In DNA, the CDR3 is TGCGCCAGCAGCCCCGTGGGCGGGAAGGGAAGTACCTACGAGCAGTACTTC.

The V gene is TRBV28, the J gene TRBJ2-2; TRBD1 agrees at 9 bases. The CDR3 runs 11 residues. After removal of 11 bases from V and 6 bases from J, the junction contained 1 base not matched to a gene. CDR1 MDHEN and CDR2 SYDVKM come from the germline V gene. The CDR3 DNA is TGTGCCGGACAGGGGCCCGGGGAGCTGTTTTTT. It encodes CAGQGPGELFF.

For this clone: The junction and the germline gene differ at one end; a read error may be behind it. The gene calls are TRBV7-7 and TRBJ2-2; D is perhaps TRBD1 (6 bases). This CDR3 contains 15 residues. Germline CDR1 is SSHAT and CDR2 is FNYEAQ (reference sequence). The CDR3 here is CASSSRQDNTGELFF. The CDR3 DNA reads TGTGCTAGCAGCTCCCGACAGGATAACACCGGGGAGCTGTTTTTT.

V usage is TRBV9 and J usage is TRBJ2-1, with D possibly being TRBD2 (5 bases). Germline V lookup: CDR1 SGDLS, CDR2 YYNGEE. Between the trimmed V and J ends, which lost 4 bases and 8 bases, there was a span of 19 bases. The CDR3 spans 15 residues. The CDR3 loop is CASSSIGGPRDEQFF. DNA of the CDR3: TGTGCCAGCAGCTCTATTGGAGGCCCAAGGGATGAGCAGTTCTTC. The whole variable domain, filled in from reference TRBV9 and TRBJ2-1, reads DSGVTQTPKHLITATGQRVTLRCSPRSGDLSVYWYQQSLDQGLQFLIQYYNGEERAKGNILERFSAQQFPDLHSELNLSSLELGDSALYFCASSSIGGPRDEQFFGPGTRLTVL.

The chain links TRBV9 to TRBJ1-1; weak D call: TRBD1 (6 bases). There are 16 residues in the CDR3. Trimming stripped 0 bases from V and 5 bases from J, with 17 bases between. Per the germline V gene, CDR1 is SGDLS and CDR2 is YYNGEE. The CDR3 is CASSVVGGGGGTEAFF. In nucleotides, the CDR3 is TGTGCCAGCAGCGTAGTAGGTGGGGGGGGCGGGACTGAAGCTTTCTTT.

The chain is built from TRBV28 and TRBJ1-5; 10 bases agree with TRBD1. Germline CDR1 MDHEN, CDR2 SYDVKM. J was trimmed by 6 bases and V by 7 bases; bases with no gene match: 15. The CDR3 sequence is 17 residues long. CDR3 amino acids: CASTSQGGTGVFQPQHF. CDR3 in DNA: TGTGCCAGCACCTCCCAAGGTGGGACAGGGGTTTTTCAGCCCCAGCATTTT.

The chain couples TRBV27 to TRBJ2-1; 9 bases match TRBD2. This CDR3 has 14 residues. Germline CDR1 reads MNHEY; CDR2 reads SMNVEV (reference sequence). V trimming: 8 bases; J trimming: 7 bases; junction bases outside the gene matches: 9. As DNA, the CDR3 is TGTGCCAGCGGAGGGCGGGAGGGCCAGAATGAGCAGTTCTTC. This gives the protein CASGGREGQNEQFF.

The chain carries TRBV28 and TRBJ2-2; 9 bases align to TRBD2. The germline CDR1 and CDR2 sequences are MDHEN and SYDVKM. V lost 2 bases, J lost 6 bases, and 4 bases stayed unmatched. The CDR3 has 15 amino acids. The chain's CDR3 is CASSLGGRAAGELFF. The CDR3 DNA sequence: TGTGCCAGCAGTTTAGGCGGGAGGGCCGCCGGGGAGCTGTTTTTT.

The chain couples TRBV28 to TRBJ2-2, with D unresolved. This CDR3 comprises 12 residues. Trimming pared 2 bases from V and 7 bases from J, leaving 5 bases between. The germline gives CDR1 MDHEN, CDR2 SYDVKM. CDR3 protein: CASSLNIGELFF. The DNA of the CDR3 is TGTGCCAGCAGTTTAAATATCGGGGAGCTGTTTTTT. The full variable domain, its missing parts supplied by reference TRBV28 and TRBJ2-2, is DVKVTQSSRYLVKRTGEKVFLECVQDMDHENMFWYRQDPGLGLRLIYFSYDVKMKEKGDIPEGYSVSREKKERFSLILESASTNQTSMYLCASSLNIGELFFGEGSRLTVL.

The chain joins TRBV7-8 to TRBJ2-1; D perhaps matches TRBD1 (6 bases). The CDR3 is 15 residues long. The ends were cut back, 5 bases at V and 3 bases at J, with 14 bases in the middle. Germline V gives CDR1 SGHVS, CDR2 FQNEAQ. The chain's CDR3 is CASSPEIQGYNEQFF. The CDR3 DNA reads TGTGCCAGCAGCCCCGAAATACAGGGCTACAATGAGCAGTTCTTC.

This chain uses TRBV7-2 with TRBJ2-3; TRBD2 matches 10 bases. There are 15 residues in the CDR3. Germline V CDR1 and CDR2: SGHTA, FQGNSA. After removal of 7 bases from V and 3 bases from J, the junction contained 7 bases not matched to a gene. The CDR3 DNA follows: TGTGCCAGCACCGTAGCGGGAGGCGGTACAGATACGCAGTATTTT. Translation gives CASTVAGGGTDTQYF.

The rearrangement uses TRBV5-6 and TRBJ1-2, with TRBD1 as a possible D gene (6 bases). In germline, CDR1 is SGHDT, CDR2 YYEEEE. V lost 3 bases and J lost 4, with 16 bases in between. The CDR3 loop spans 15 amino acids. This chain's CDR3 is CASSSTGMPLYGYTF. The CDR3 nucleotides are TGTGCCAGCAGCTCCACAGGGATGCCCCTCTATGGCTACACCTTC.